These 31 T cell receptor beta chains were all obtained from the same sample, sequenced in a study of lymphopenia after photon versus proton radiotherapy. Method: immunoSEQ multiplex PCR; TCRdb's copy keeps in-frame clones and lacks some. The table lists 30,000 to 40,000 clones, about 94% of them singletons, with around 15% in the top ten. The sequencing here drew on peripheral blood, taken from a patient treated with photon-based radiotherapy. These receptors came from a man aged 55-75 years with cholangiocarcinoma.

The chain recombines TRBV7-9 with TRBJ2-5; weak D call: TRBD2 (6 bases). The CDR3 extends over 16 amino acids. V lost 5 bases and J lost 2, with 18 bases in between. The germline gives CDR1 SEHNR, CDR2 FQNEAQ (reference sequence). The CDR3 sequence: CASSIGRGLDQETQYF. Written as DNA, the CDR3 is TGTGCCAGCAGCATCGGGCGGGGACTCGATCAAGAGACCCAGTACTTC.

The chain is built from TRBV10-3 and TRBJ2-2, with 10 bases that match TRBD2. V lost 4 bases and J lost 4; bases outside the gene matches: 3. The CDR3 is 15 residues long. Germline assignment: CDR1 ENHRY and CDR2 SYGVKD. DNA of the CDR3: TGTGCCATCAGTGTTAGCGGGGGGTCCACCGGGGAGCTGTTTTTT. It yields the protein CAISVSGGSTGELFF.

J is TRBJ2-2 and V is TRBV4-2; no clear D gene. V was pared by 1 base and J by 2 bases, with 5 bases between. The CDR3 has 14 residues. Germline CDR1 is LGHNA and CDR2 is YNFKEQ. The CDR3: CASSQVANTGELFF. DNA for the CDR3: TGTGCCAGCAGCCAAGTAGCAAACACCGGGGAGCTGTTTTTT.

This rearrangement joins TRBV6-5 to TRBJ2-7; D gene unclear. Trimming removed 5 bases from V and 5 bases from J, with 10 bases in between. Germline CDR1 is MNHEY and CDR2 is SVGAGI. This CDR3 contains 12 residues. The CDR3 region is CASSRLGDEQYF. In DNA form, the CDR3 reads TGTGCCAGCAGTCGACTTGGGGACGAGCAGTACTTC.

The V call is TRBV12-5, the J call TRBJ1-1, with 8 bases matching TRBD1. Trimming removed 7 bases from V and 4 bases from J; junction bases left unmatched: 11. The CDR3 sequence is 15 residues long. Germline V gives CDR1 LGHNT, CDR2 FRNRAP. CDR3 protein: CASAPGQDRVTEAFF. The CDR3 coding sequence is TGTGCTAGTGCCCCAGGCCAGGACAGGGTCACTGAAGCTTTCTTT.

The chain is built from TRBV28 and TRBJ2-7, with 11 bases that match TRBD2. V was clipped by 4 bases and J by 12 bases; unmatched bases: 8. CDR1 MDHEN and CDR2 SYDVKM come from the germline V gene. The CDR3 contains 13 residues. This chain's CDR3 is CASSSRLAGTMYF. The CDR3 DNA reads TGTGCCAGCAGTTCAAGACTAGCGGGGACCATGTACTTC.

The J gene is TRBJ2-7, the V gene TRBV20-1; D is uncertain. The CDR3 has 11 amino acids. V gave up 4 bases and J gave up 3 bases, with 7 bases separating them. CDR1 and CDR2 from the germline V gene are DFQATT and SNEGSKA (reference sequence). The CDR3 sequence: CSATRDYEQYF. CDR3 DNA sequence: TGCAGTGCTACTAGAGACTACGAGCAGTACTTC.

This clone was detected only a few times. The V call is TRBV2, the J call TRBJ2-3, with D maybe TRBD2 (5 bases). This CDR3 has 12 amino acids. V was shortened by 3 bases and J by 6 bases, with 7 bases between the two germline ends. Looked up from germline, CDR1 is SNHLY and CDR2 is FYNNEI. CDR3 amino acids: CASSDGVDTQYF. CDR3 nucleotide sequence: TGTGCCAGCAGTGACGGGGTGGATACGCAGTATTTT.

This sequence joins TRBV2 and TRBJ2-3, with D perhaps assigned TRBD1 or TRBD2 (5 bases each). CDR1 SNHLY and CDR2 FYNNEI come from the germline V gene. V was trimmed by 2 bases and J by 6 bases, leaving 15 bases between them. The CDR3 has 15 amino acids. The CDR3: CASSEIWGEGDTQYF. In DNA, the CDR3 is TGTGCCAGCAGTGAAATTTGGGGCGAGGGGGATACGCAGTATTTT.

The genes are TRBV11-3 and TRBJ1-3; 8 positions agree with TRBD1. Trimming removed 1 base from V and 2 bases from J; junction bases left unmatched: 4. The germline V gene has CDR1 SGHNT and CDR2 YENEEA. CDR3 length: 16 amino acids. As DNA, the CDR3 is TGTGCCAGCAGCTTAGGACCGGGACAGGCTGGAAACACCATATATTTT. Amino acids: CASSLGPGQAGNTIYF.

The chain couples TRBV9 to TRBJ2-1, with D possibly being TRBD1 (5 bases). This CDR3 is 13 amino acids long. V was clipped by 1 base and J by 6 bases, with 8 bases between them. CDR1 and CDR2 from the germline V gene are SGDLS and YYNGEE. This CDR3 is CASSVQGSNEQFF. CDR3 nucleotide sequence: TGTGCCAGCAGCGTACAGGGTAGCAATGAGCAGTTCTTC. The variable domain in full, completed from reference TRBV9 and TRBJ2-1, reads DSGVTQTPKHLITATGQRVTLRCSPRSGDLSVYWYQQSLDQGLQFLIQYYNGEERAKGNILERFSAQQFPDLHSELNLSSLELGDSALYFCASSVQGSNEQFFGPGTRLTVL.

The rearrangement uses TRBV6-6 and TRBJ1-1; possible D gene TRBD1, 5 bases. V was trimmed by 11 bases and J by 6 bases, leaving 16 bases between them. Germline V lookup: CDR1 MNHNY, CDR2 SVGAGI (reference sequence). The CDR3 is made up of 12 amino acids. CDR3 protein: CAAQSGGAEAFF. The CDR3 coding sequence is TGTGCCGCCCAGTCGGGGGGGGCTGAAGCTTTCTTT.

The V and J genes are TRBV7-2 and TRBJ1-2, with TRBD1 as a possible D gene (6 bases). Germline lookup yields CDR1 SGHTA and CDR2 FQGNSA. The CDR3 runs 15 residues. Trimming cost V 5 bases and J 4 bases, with 17 bases left between them. CDR3 protein: CASSGQRTGVYGYTF. The CDR3 DNA sequence: TGTGCCAGCAGCGGACAGAGGACGGGGGTCTATGGCTACACCTTC.

This chain connects TRBV2 to TRBJ2-5; D remains ambiguous. Germline lookup yields CDR1 SNHLY and CDR2 FYNNEI. The V and J ends lost 6 bases and 1 base respectively, with 9 bases between them. The CDR3 sequence is 13 residues long. The CDR3 sequence: CASSKNGQETQYF. In DNA form, the CDR3 reads TGTGCCAGCAGCAAGAACGGCCAAGAGACCCAGTACTTC.

The rearrangement links TRBV5-5 to TRBJ1-2; D is unclear. V lost 4 bases to trimming and J lost 4 bases, with 5 bases between them. Germline-derived CDR1 and CDR2 are SGHKS and YYEKEE (reference sequence). The CDR3 spans 11 residues. CDR3 in DNA: TGTGCCAGCAGCCTCGCCTATGGCTACACCTTC. Translated, it gives CASSLAYGYTF.

The chain carries TRBV27 and TRBJ2-6; 7 bases map to TRBD2. The CDR3 is 17 residues long. V trimming: 7 bases; J trimming: 0 bases; junction bases outside the gene matches: 9. Germline CDR1 and CDR2: MNHEY and SMNVEV (reference sequence). CDR3 protein: CASTWGGAISGANVLTF. CDR3 bases: TGTGCCAGCACCTGGGGGGGAGCAATCTCTGGGGCCAACGTCCTGACTTTC. Supplemented by reference TRBV27 and TRBJ2-6, the full variable domain reads EAQVTQNPRYLITVTGKKLTVTCSQNMNHEYMSWYRQDPGLGLRQIYYSMNVEVTDKGDVPEGYKVSRKEKRNFPLILESPSPNQTSLYFCASTWGGAISGANVLTFGAGSRLTVL.

The chain links TRBV9 to TRBJ2-1, with TRBD2 identical over 10 bases. Germline V gene sequence: CDR1 SGDLS, CDR2 YYNGEE. The V and J ends lost 0 bases and 4 bases, in that order; junction bases with no gene match: 4. This CDR3 is built from 16 residues. The CDR3 spells CASSVGHSGGYNEQFF. Written as DNA, the CDR3 is TGTGCCAGCAGCGTAGGACATAGCGGGGGGTACAATGAGCAGTTCTTC.

The chain combines TRBV5-4 with TRBJ2-2, with a possible D match to TRBD1 (7 bases). Germline CDR1 reads SGHNT; CDR2 reads YYREEE (reference sequence). CDR3 length: 16 residues. The germline V and J ends were trimmed by 7 bases and 0 bases, with 16 bases remaining between them. The CDR3 spells CASGPGGRSNTGELFF. CDR3 nucleotide sequence: TGTGCCAGCGGGCCAGGGGGGCGGTCGAACACCGGGGAGCTGTTTTTT.

The V and J genes are TRBV12-5 and TRBJ2-1; TRBD2 agrees at 14 bases. The trim removed 5 bases at V and 6 bases at J, leaving 9 bases unmatched. Germline V lookup: CDR1 LGHNT, CDR2 FRNRAP. The CDR3 has 17 residues. The chain's CDR3 is CASGQGLAGAGGNEQFF. The CDR3, as DNA: TGTGCTAGTGGTCAGGGACTAGCGGGAGCGGGGGGCAATGAGCAGTTCTTC.

The CDR3 region is CASSFRGANNEQFF. The CDR3 nucleotides are TGTGCCAGCAGCTTTAGGGGGGCGAACAATGAGCAGTTCTTC. The rearrangement uses TRBV5-5 and TRBJ2-1; D may match TRBD1 or TRBD2 (6 bases each). Between the trimmed V and J ends, which lost 2 bases and 5 bases, there was a span of 11 bases. The CDR3 length is 14 residues. CDR1 SGHKS and CDR2 YYEKEE come from the germline V gene (reference sequence).

In its sample, this clone was seen once. The rearrangement links TRBV5-1 to TRBJ2-2; D not resolved. Germline-derived CDR1 and CDR2 are SGHRS and YFSETQ. This CDR3 region has 16 residues. The V and J ends lost 0 bases and 3 bases respectively, with 12 bases between them. The CDR3 DNA reads as TGCGCCAGCAGCTTGGCCCTCAGATGGGACACCGGGGAGCTGTTTTTT. Its protein product is CASSLALRWDTGELFF.

To note about this clone: The same CDR3 is also encoded by other DNA sequences in this sample. The chain uses TRBV6-5 and TRBJ1-5, with unresolved D. V was trimmed by 5 bases and J by 0 bases, leaving 8 bases between them. This CDR3 has 14 residues. In germline, CDR1 is MNHEY, CDR2 SVGAGI. This chain's CDR3 is CASSRRASNQPQHF. In nucleotides, the CDR3 is TGTGCCAGCAGTAGACGGGCTAGCAATCAGCCCCAGCATTTT.

The gene calls are TRBV28 and TRBJ2-7; unclear D gene. The germline V and J ends were trimmed by 5 bases and 2 bases, with 13 bases remaining between them. The CDR3 contains 14 residues. Germline values: CDR1 MDHEN, CDR2 SYDVKM. The CDR3 coding sequence is TGTGCCAGCAGTGTTTTCTACGGAACCTACGAGCAGTACTTC. This encodes CASSVFYGTYEQYF.

The chain has TRBV7-9 and TRBJ1-5; 7 bases are a match to TRBD1. The germline V gene has CDR1 SEHNR and CDR2 FQNEAQ (reference sequence). The CDR3 spans 13 residues. With 5 bases clipped from V and 5 bases from J, the junction kept 3 bases outside the gene matches. CDR3 sequence reads: CASSQGGYQPQHF. In DNA form, the CDR3 reads TGTGCCAGCAGCCAGGGGGGATATCAGCCCCAGCATTTT.

A note on this clone: The same CDR3 arises from other DNA sequences in this sample as well. The chain has TRBV5-1 and TRBJ1-6; D gene ambiguous. V lost 0 bases and J 5 bases, leaving 6 bases between the germline ends. This CDR3 is 14 amino acids long. CDR1 is SGHRS, CDR2 YFSETQ, per germline. CDR3 DNA sequence: TGCGCCAGCAGCTTGGAACAGAATAATTCACCCCTCCACTTT. It is translated as CASSLEQNNSPLHF. The variable domain in full, completed from reference TRBV5-1 and TRBJ1-6, reads KAGVTQTPRYLIKTRGQQVTLSCSPISGHRSVSWYQQTPGQGLQFLFEYFSETQRNKGNFPGRFSGRQFSNSRSEMNVSTLELGDSALYLCASSLEQNNSPLHFGNGTRLTVT.

The chain joins TRBV18 to TRBJ2-5; no definite D call. This CDR3 has 16 amino acids. Germline CDR1 and CDR2: KGHSH and LQKENI. V was clipped by 3 bases and J by 0 bases, with 14 bases between them. As DNA, the CDR3 is TGTGCCAGCTCACCCGGCCAATTGGTCGACCAAGAGACCCAGTACTTC. Translating gives CASSPGQLVDQETQYF.

J is TRBJ1-1 and V is TRBV28; a weak D match, TRBD1 (6 bases). This CDR3 region has 12 residues. Germline CDR1 MDHEN, CDR2 SYDVKM. As DNA, the CDR3 is TGTACTTGGGGGGCGATGAACACTGAAGCTTTCTTT. It translates to CTWGAMNTEAFF.

The CDR3 DNA sequence: TGTGCCAGCAGCCCAGGGAGCACAGATACGCAGTATTTT. As protein: CASSPGSTDTQYF. The V call is TRBV7-8, the J call TRBJ2-3; D might be TRBD1 (5 bases). The ends were cut back, 5 bases at V and 0 bases at J, with 6 bases in the middle. CDR3 length: 13 residues. Germline V lookup: CDR1 SGHVS, CDR2 FQNEAQ.

Only one count was recorded for this clone. The J gene is TRBJ2-2, the V gene TRBV11-3; 11 bases align to TRBD2. The V gene end was trimmed by 7 bases and the J gene end by 6 bases; junction bases not matched to a gene: 13. CDR3 size: 17 residues. CDR1 is SGHNT, CDR2 YENEEA, per germline. The CDR3 DNA sequence: TGTGCCAGCATCCCCGGCGCGGGACTAGCGGTTTCCGGGGAGCTGTTTTTT. This encodes CASIPGAGLAVSGELFF.

The V gene is TRBV12-5, the J gene TRBJ2-1; the D is unclear. V was pared by 2 bases and J by 4 bases, with 12 bases between. Germline V gene sequence: CDR1 LGHNT, CDR2 FRNRAP. The CDR3 is 15 residues long. The CDR3 here is CASGLRFGGYNEQFF. The CDR3 region has the DNA TGTGCTAGTGGTTTGAGATTCGGTGGGTACAATGAGCAGTTCTTC.

The chain carries TRBV7-2 and TRBJ2-3, with 8 nucleotides matching TRBD2. The V and J ends lost 1 base and 6 bases, in that order; junction bases with no gene match: 6. In germline, CDR1 is SGHTA, CDR2 FQGNSA. The CDR3 extends over 15 amino acids. CDR3 nucleotide sequence: TGTGCCAGCAGCTTAGGCGGGGGGCGTCCCGATACGCAGTATTTT. Translating it yields CASSLGGGRPDTQYF.